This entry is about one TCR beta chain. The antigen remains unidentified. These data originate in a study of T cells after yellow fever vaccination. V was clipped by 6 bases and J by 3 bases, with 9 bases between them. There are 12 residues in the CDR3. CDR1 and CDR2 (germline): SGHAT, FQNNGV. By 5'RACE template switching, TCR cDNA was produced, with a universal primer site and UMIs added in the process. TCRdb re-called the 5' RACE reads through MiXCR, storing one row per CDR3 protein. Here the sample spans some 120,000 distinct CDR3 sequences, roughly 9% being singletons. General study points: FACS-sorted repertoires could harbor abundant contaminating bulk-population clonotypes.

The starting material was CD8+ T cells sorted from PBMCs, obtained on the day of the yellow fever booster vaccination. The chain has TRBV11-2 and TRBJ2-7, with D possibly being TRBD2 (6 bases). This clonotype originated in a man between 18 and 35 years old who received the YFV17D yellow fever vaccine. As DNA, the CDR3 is TGTGCCAGCAGTGGGGGGTACTACGAGCAGTACTTC. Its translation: CASSGGYYEQYF. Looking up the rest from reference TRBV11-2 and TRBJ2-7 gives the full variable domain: EAGVAQSPRYKIIEKRQSVAFWCNPISGHATLYWYQQILGQGPKLLIQFQNNGVVDDSQLPKDRFSAERLKGVDSTLKIQPAKLEDSAVYLCASSGGYYEQYFGPGTRLTVT.